The clone carrying this T cell receptor beta chain is a singleton in its sample. This sample was included in a study of T-cell reconstitution after alpha-beta-depleted transplantation in children. V dropped 0 bases and J dropped 0 bases, with 6 bases sitting between them. Germline assignment: CDR1 LGHNA and CDR2 YNFKEQ. The CDR3 has 16 residues. Unique molecular identifiers tagged the TCRbeta library. Each CDR3 protein is one row after TCRdb ran MiXCR on the PCR reads. The data show fewer than 250,000 distinct CDR3 sequences, approximately 17% seen once. The sequence came from a male patient between 2 and 9 years old who had a stem cell transplant for acute lymphoblastic leukemia, so the T cells may come from the graft donor. The sequences come from PBMCs, mostly from graft donor cells, collected 360 days after TCRalphabeta/CD19-depleted stem cell transplant. The rearrangement uses TRBV4-2 and TRBJ2-6; D is uncertain. The CDR3 loop reads CASSQDLLSGANVLTF. The CDR3 bases are TGTGCCAGCAGCCAAGACCTTCTCTCTGGGGCCAACGTCCTGACTTTC.